A single sample is the source of the 32 T cell receptor beta chains below, sequenced in a study of Ad26.COV2.S vaccination and SARS-CoV-2 variants. The treatment: some 20 received Ad26.COV2.S at low or high dose, single or two shots; several received placebo; per-sample allocation not given. The investigators took samples on day 63 after the first vaccine or placebo injection. TCRdb keeps only in-frame clones here, not all; method: immunoSEQ multiplex PCR. The repertoire holds 200,000 to 300,000 clones, with roughly 90% as singletons. The starting material was peripheral blood, obtained in a trial of Ad26.COV2.S vaccine versus placebo. The receptors were sampled from a person between 18 and 60 years old who received the Ad26.COV2.S COVID-19 vaccine or a placebo.

The CDR3 DNA follows: TGTGCCAGCAGGCCTACAGGGTCCCGGGAGACCCAGTACTTC. Amino acid sequence: CASRPTGSRETQYF. The chain combines TRBV6-5 with TRBJ2-5, with D possibly being TRBD1 (6 bases). The length of the CDR3 is 14 residues. Per the germline V gene, CDR1 is MNHEY and CDR2 is SVGAGI. The V end was cut by 6 bases, the J end by 5 bases, with 16 bases between.

The chain uses TRBV5-8 and TRBJ1-1, with TRBD1 matching over 7 bases. This CDR3 contains 16 residues. CDR1 is SGHTS and CDR2 is YDEGEE in the germline V gene. J gave up 1 base and V 1 base, and 7 bases lay outside the gene matches. The CDR3 sequence: CASSLLFGTANTEAFF. CDR3 in DNA: TGTGCCAGCAGCTTGCTCTTTGGGACAGCGAACACTGAAGCTTTCTTT.

In its sample, this clone was seen a few times. The chain carries TRBV10-3 and TRBJ2-7, with D unclear. The CDR3 has 11 amino acids. V lost 6 bases and J lost 3, with 6 bases in between. The V gene's germline CDR1 is ENHRY and CDR2 SYGVKD. Here the CDR3 DNA reads TGTGCCATCAGGGCAGACTACGAGCAGTACTTC. This gives the protein CAIRADYEQYF.

The chain combines TRBV30 with TRBJ2-7, with D tentatively TRBD1 (5 bases). Trimming cost V 5 bases and J 1 base, with 15 bases left between them. The CDR3 runs to 14 residues. Germline V gene sequence: CDR1 GTSNPN, CDR2 SVGIG (reference sequence). As DNA, the CDR3 is TGTGCCTGGCCTCCCAGACAGCCTTCCTACGAGCAGTACTTC. Translating it yields CAWPPRQPSYEQYF.

This clone was recorded many times. This sample also contains other DNA sequences that code for the same CDR3. The chain recombines TRBV25-1 with TRBJ1-6; D uncertain. Trimming pared 3 bases from V and 9 bases from J, leaving 6 bases between. Germline CDR1 and CDR2: MGHDK and SYGVNS. CDR3 length equals 12 residues. DNA of the CDR3: TGTGCCAGCAGTGAGTTTTTTTCACCCCTCCACTTT. Its translation: CASSEFFSPLHF.

The chain carries TRBV9 and TRBJ1-6; 9 bases align to TRBD1. Germline V gene data show CDR1 as SGDLS and CDR2 as YYNGEE. The CDR3 loop spans 15 amino acids. Trimming at V came to 1 base and at J to 9 bases, leaving 5 bases not matched to a gene. CDR3 in DNA: TGTGCCAGCAGCGTATTAGGACAGGGGTTTTCACCCCTCCACTTT. Amino acids: CASSVLGQGFSPLHF.

The count of this clone is one. V is TRBV5-6 and J is TRBJ2-7; TRBD1 aligns across 10 bases. Germline values: CDR1 SGHDT, CDR2 YYEEEE. V shed 4 bases and J 2 bases; nucleotides not matched to a gene: 6. The CDR3 is made up of 15 amino acids. The CDR3 DNA reads as TGTGCCAGCAGCCGATCCGGGACAGGGGCCTACGAGCAGTACTTC. It yields the protein CASSRSGTGAYEQYF.

The genes are TRBV5-1 and TRBJ1-1, with 8 bases lining up with TRBD1. J gave up 8 bases and V 3 bases, and 9 bases lay outside the gene matches. CDR1 SGHRS and CDR2 YFSETQ come from the germline V gene. The CDR3 extends over 14 amino acids. This CDR3 reads CASSSGTGLDEAFF. CDR3 sequence (DNA): TGCGCCAGCAGCTCTGGGACAGGATTAGACGAAGCTTTCTTT.

This clone was observed a single time. The chain links TRBV6-5 to TRBJ2-7; TRBD2 matches at 10 bases. The CDR3 runs 16 residues. V trimming: 2 bases; J trimming: 5 bases; junction bases outside the gene matches: 9. Germline values: CDR1 MNHEY, CDR2 SVGAGI. The CDR3 coding sequence is TGTGCCAGCAGTTACACTAGCGGGACATACGGGGACGAGCAGTACTTC. It encodes CASSYTSGTYGDEQYF.

For the CDR3, the DNA is TGTGCCAGCACCCGAGGACGCTCAGAACTCGGCTACACCTTC. This encodes CASTRGRSELGYTF. The chain employs TRBV11-2 and TRBJ1-2, with D uncertain. The CDR3 is made up of 14 amino acids. Deletions cut 7 bases from V and 8 bases from J, with 20 bases between. CDR1 is SGHAT and CDR2 is FQNNGV in the germline V gene. Supplemented by reference TRBV11-2 and TRBJ1-2, the full variable domain reads EAGVAQSPRYKIIEKRQSVAFWCNPISGHATLYWYQQILGQGPKLLIQFQNNGVVDDSQLPKDRFSAERLKGVDSTLKIQPAKLEDSAVYLCASTRGRSELGYTFGSGTRLTVV.

The chain combines TRBV4-1 with TRBJ1-2; D is unresolved. The CDR3 sequence is 11 residues long. CDR1 and CDR2 (germline): MGHRA, YSYEKL. Trimming shortened V by 3 bases and J by 5 bases, and 4 bases separated the two germline ends. The CDR3 coding sequence is TGCGCCAGCAGCCATGGATATGGCTACACCTTC. Translating gives CASSHGYGYTF.

The J gene is TRBJ1-4, the V gene TRBV9, with D perhaps matching TRBD1 (5 bases). The CDR3 contains 15 residues. Germline V gene data show CDR1 as SGDLS and CDR2 as YYNGEE. V gave up 4 bases and J gave up 0 bases, with 10 bases separating them. CDR3 residues: CASSTAGSTNEKLFF. CDR3 coding DNA: TGTGCCAGCAGCACCGCAGGGTCAACTAATGAAAAACTGTTTTTT. Full variable domain (remainder filled in from reference TRBV9 and TRBJ1-4): DSGVTQTPKHLITATGQRVTLRCSPRSGDLSVYWYQQSLDQGLQFLIQYYNGEERAKGNILERFSAQQFPDLHSELNLSSLELGDSALYFCASSTAGSTNEKLFFGSGTQLSVL.

The rearrangement joins TRBV4-3 to TRBJ2-7, with TRBD2 matching 8 bases. CDR3 length equals 16 residues. Germline CDR1 is LGHNA and CDR2 is YSLEER. The junction had 6 bases not matched to a gene; V was cut back by 0 bases and J by 2 bases. The CDR3 sequence is CASSQDTGGTPYEQYF. The DNA for the CDR3 is TGCGCCAGCAGCCAAGATACGGGGGGGACCCCCTACGAGCAGTACTTC.

The gene calls are TRBV7-9 and TRBJ2-7, with D possibly TRBD1 on 6 matching bases. CDR1 and CDR2 from the germline V gene are SEHNR and FQNEAQ (reference sequence). CDR3 length equals 14 residues. V shed 3 bases and J shed 5 bases, with 14 bases lying between them. The CDR3 DNA reads as TGTGCCAGCAGCTTCGACAGGACCAGGAACGAGCAGTACTTC. It codes for CASSFDRTRNEQYF.

The rearrangement joins TRBV5-1 to TRBJ1-3; D is undetermined. The CDR3 is 16 amino acids. Trimming removed 0 bases at V and 0 bases at J, with 10 bases between. The germline gives CDR1 SGHRS, CDR2 YFSETQ. The CDR3 sequence is CASSLAGRVSGNTIYF. CDR3 in DNA: TGCGCCAGCAGCTTGGCTGGCAGAGTCTCTGGAAACACCATATATTTT.

The V call is TRBV7-6, the J call TRBJ2-1, with 10 bases that match TRBD1. V lost 0 bases to trimming and J lost 7 bases; unmatched junction nucleotides: 9. Germline V gives CDR1 SGHVS, CDR2 FNYEAQ. This CDR3 contains 17 residues. The chain's CDR3 is CASSLAYGGQGVNEQFF. The CDR3 coding sequence is TGTGCCAGCAGCTTAGCGTATGGCGGACAGGGGGTGAATGAGCAGTTCTTC.

This chain uses TRBV2 with TRBJ1-2; tentatively, D is TRBD1 (5 bases). CDR1 is SNHLY, CDR2 FYNNEI, per germline. Between the trimmed V and J ends, which lost 6 bases and 6 bases, there was a span of 23 bases. CDR3 length: 16 amino acids. The CDR3 sequence is CASRTPLGLGVNGYTF. In DNA form, the CDR3 reads TGTGCCAGCAGGACCCCTCTGGGGCTAGGGGTGAATGGCTACACCTTC.

This clone came up once. V is TRBV28 and J is TRBJ1-1; D uncertain. CDR1 and CDR2 (germline): MDHEN, SYDVKM. The CDR3 contains 15 residues. Trimming removed 5 bases at V and 0 bases at J, with 13 bases between. In DNA form, the CDR3 reads TGTGCCAGCAGTAACAGTACCTACATGAACACTGAAGCTTTCTTT. Encoded protein: CASSNSTYMNTEAFF.

CDR3 bases: TGTGCCAGTAGTATTTCGGGGGGGCCTGCGGAGACCCAGTACTTC. It is translated as CASSISGGPAETQYF. V is TRBV19 and J is TRBJ2-5; 8 bases are shared with TRBD2. Germline lookup yields CDR1 LNHDA and CDR2 SQIVND (reference sequence). The V and J ends lost 3 bases and 5 bases, in that order; junction bases with no gene match: 8. This CDR3 has 15 amino acids.

This chain joins TRBV19 and TRBJ1-4; 8 nucleotides align to TRBD1. CDR1 LNHDA and CDR2 SQIVND come from the germline V gene (reference sequence). The V gene end was trimmed by 10 bases and the J gene end by 6 bases; junction bases not matched to a gene: 13. This CDR3 has 15 residues. The CDR3 region is CATGAGTGRDEKLFF. As DNA, the CDR3 is TGTGCCACCGGGGCTGGGACAGGCAGGGATGAAAAACTGTTTTTT.

The chain uses TRBV16 and TRBJ1-2, with a tentative D call TRBD1 (5 bases). The V and J ends lost 1 base and 8 bases respectively, with 23 bases between them. Germline CDR1 and CDR2: KGHSY and FQNENV. The CDR3 extends over 17 amino acids. The CDR3 protein is CASSQLDRPGPPGGYTF. The CDR3 DNA reads TGTGCCAGCAGCCAATTAGACCGACCGGGACCCCCGGGGGGCTACACCTTC.

This chain connects TRBV5-4 to TRBJ2-7, with 7 bases that match TRBD1. CDR3 size: 15 residues. J was trimmed by 3 bases and V by 4 bases; bases with no gene match: 10. Germline lookup yields CDR1 SGHNT and CDR2 YYREEE (reference sequence). CDR3 coding DNA: TGTGCCAGCAGCCTCGCCACCGGGACAGACTACGAGCAGTACTTC. Its translation: CASSLATGTDYEQYF.

V and J are TRBV6-5 and TRBJ2-2, with a tentative D call TRBD1 (6 bases). Germline CDR1 and CDR2: MNHEY and SVGAGI. Trimming took 10 bases from V and 5 from J, leaving 17 bases between them. This CDR3 contains 14 residues. The CDR3 coding sequence is TGTGCCACCAACAGGGCCGGTATAACCGGGGAGCTGTTTTTT. Translated, it gives CATNRAGITGELFF.

The chain uses TRBV10-3 and TRBJ1-2; 7 bases are shared with TRBD1. Looked up from germline, CDR1 is ENHRY and CDR2 is SYGVKD. J was trimmed by 6 bases and V by 6 bases; bases with no gene match: 13. This CDR3 spans 15 amino acids. CDR3 residues: CAISAEGGGQDGYTF. The DNA for the CDR3 is TGTGCCATCAGCGCCGAGGGAGGGGGCCAGGATGGCTACACCTTC.

The rearrangement uses TRBV6-5 and TRBJ2-7, with 8 bases fitting TRBD2. V dropped 10 bases and J dropped 6; count of bases not matched to a gene: 5. CDR1 is MNHEY and CDR2 is SVGAGI in the germline V gene. CDR3 length equals 11 residues. CDR3 loop: CATSRGGEQYF. The CDR3 bases are TGTGCCACCTCCCGGGGGGGCGAGCAGTACTTC.

Note on this clone: Other nucleotide sequences in the sample specify the same CDR3. The CDR3 loop is CASRTGGSYEQYF. The CDR3 bases are TGTGCCAGCAGAACGGGAGGTTCCTACGAGCAGTACTTC. This rearrangement joins TRBV6-5 to TRBJ2-7, with 7 bases lining up with TRBD2. Per the germline V gene, CDR1 is MNHEY and CDR2 is SVGAGI. V was pared by 6 bases and J by 1 base, with 3 bases of the junction left unmatched. CDR3 size: 13 residues.

The chain joins TRBV4-3 to TRBJ1-3; D unclear. Germline CDR1 reads LGHNA; CDR2 reads YSLEER. The CDR3 runs 13 residues. V shed 4 bases and J shed 5 bases, with 9 bases lying between them. The CDR3 region has the DNA TGCGCCAGCAGCCCGGCTGGGCGAAACACCATATATTTT. This encodes CASSPAGRNTIYF.

V gene TRBV29-1 combines with J gene TRBJ2-1, with TRBD2 matching over 7 bases. The CDR3 runs to 13 residues. Germline V gives CDR1 SQVTM, CDR2 ANQGSEA. Germline trimming cut 3 bases from V and 6 bases from J; bases unmatched to any gene: 5. The CDR3 sequence: CSVDSGRGNEQFF. Here the CDR3 DNA reads TGCAGCGTTGACTCAGGGAGGGGCAATGAGCAGTTCTTC.

The chain combines TRBV6-5 with TRBJ2-7, with D possibly being TRBD1 or TRBD2 (5 bases each). Per the germline V gene, CDR1 is MNHEY and CDR2 is SVGAGI. This CDR3 has 15 residues. V dropped 4 bases and J dropped 6 bases, with 19 bases sitting between them. The CDR3 DNA reads as TGTGCCAGCAGTTCCCAGGCGCGGTTCGGGACCGAGCAGTACTTC. Its translation is CASSSQARFGTEQYF.

V is TRBV28 and J is TRBJ2-5, with 15 bases aligning to TRBD2. Germline CDR1 is MDHEN and CDR2 is SYDVKM. The CDR3 extends over 15 amino acids. The V segment lost 8 bases and the J segment 3 bases; nucleotides outside the gene matches: 4. The CDR3 here is CASFRTSGREETQYF. In nucleotides, the CDR3 is TGTGCCAGCTTCAGGACTAGCGGGAGGGAAGAGACCCAGTACTTC. The entire variable domain, with the rest obtained from reference TRBV28 and TRBJ2-5, is as follows: DVKVTQSSRYLVKRTGEKVFLECVQDMDHENMFWYRQDPGLGLRLIYFSYDVKMKEKGDIPEGYSVSREKKERFSLILESASTNQTSMYLCASFRTSGREETQYFGPGTRLLVL.

The chain uses TRBV4-3 and TRBJ2-6, with TRBD1 matching 8 bases. Trimming cost V 0 bases and J 0 bases; bases outside gene matches: 10. In germline, CDR1 is LGHNA, CDR2 YSLEER. The CDR3 loop spans 20 amino acids. In DNA form, the CDR3 reads TGCGCCAGCAGCCAAGAACGGGGCGGGACAGGATCCTCTGGGGCCAACGTCCTGACTTTC. Its translation is CASSQERGGTGSSGANVLTF.

The V call is TRBV3-1 (or the pseudogene TRBV3-2), the J call TRBJ1-1; perhaps TRBD1 as D (6 bases). Trimming left V 1 base short and J 1 base short, with 10 bases between. The CDR3 covers 15 residues. Per the germline V gene, CDR1 is LGHDT and CDR2 is YNNKEL (reference sequence). The CDR3 DNA reads as TGTGCCAGCAGCCAAGTGGGGGGGGCGAACACTGAAGCTTTCTTT. Translated, it gives CASSQVGGANTEAFF.